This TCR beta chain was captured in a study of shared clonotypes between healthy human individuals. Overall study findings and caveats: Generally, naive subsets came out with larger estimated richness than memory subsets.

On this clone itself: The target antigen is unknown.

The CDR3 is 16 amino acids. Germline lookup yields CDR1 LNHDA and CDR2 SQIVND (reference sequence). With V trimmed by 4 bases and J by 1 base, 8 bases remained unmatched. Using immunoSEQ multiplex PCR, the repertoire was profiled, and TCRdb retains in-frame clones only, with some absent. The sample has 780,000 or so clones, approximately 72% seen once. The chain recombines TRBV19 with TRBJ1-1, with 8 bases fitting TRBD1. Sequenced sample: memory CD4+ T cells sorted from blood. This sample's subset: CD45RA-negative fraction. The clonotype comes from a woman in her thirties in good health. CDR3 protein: CASSTPPTGENTEAFF. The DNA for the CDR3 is TGTGCCAGTAGTACCCCACCGACAGGGGAGAACACTGAAGCTTTCTTT.